These T cell receptor beta chains were read from a single sample in a study of CD8+CD57+ T cells in acquired aplastic anemia. TCRdb ran MiXCR on the reads and lists one entry per CDR3 protein. The sample yields some 180,000 distinct CDR3 sequences, just over 45% seen once. Sequenced sample: sorted CD4+, CD8+, or CD8+CD57+ T cells (not recorded which) from PBMCs. Receptor source: a human donor in good health. Both conserved end residues are trimmed from each CDR3. Each record gives: clone size, V gene, J gene, CDR3 protein. A row's size may be missing; if present it is once, few, many or a size class.

>once|TRBV10-3|TRBJ1-6
ATKTGQGSFRNSPLH
>once|TRBV19|TRBJ2-1
ASSQGTTSSYNEQF
>NA|TRBV29-1|TRBJ1-4
SGSLTGSNEKLF
>NA|TRBV20-1|TRBJ1-6
SARDASGGPLH
>many|TRBV7-3|TRBJ2-2
ASSLQLGRGTGELF
>NA|TRBV15|TRBJ1-3
ATSRDRTGNTIY
>NA|TRBV5-1|TRBJ2-3
ASSLARSTDTQY
>many|TRBV12-3/TRBV12-4|TRBJ2-5
ASRGTGTVTQY
>NA|TRBV20-1|TRBJ2-7
SATGPEPYEQY
>few|TRBV10-3|TRBJ2-1
ATTSGRVGEQF
>many|TRBV20-1|TRBJ2-7
SARGTSGYEQY
>NA|TRBV6-2/TRBV6-3|TRBJ2-1
ASSYKTSGSRGYNEQF
>NA|TRBV9|TRBJ2-7
ASSIGQGSYEQY
>NA|TRBV15|TRBJ1-2
ATSTSPGGYGYT
>few|TRBV2|TRBJ1-1
ASSERAGIEAF
>NA|TRBV29-1|TRBJ2-1
SVAPGNNEQF
>NA|TRBV19|TRBJ2-5
ASSGTSGRGETQY
>many|TRBV9|TRBJ2-1
ASSVVGGSAIHNEQF
>NA|TRBV5-4|TRBJ2-7
ALTINWYEQY
>many|TRBV19|TRBJ2-7
ASSIGRTGGIYEQY
>many|TRBV7-9|TRBJ2-1
ASSLGTSREQF
>NA|TRBV20-1|TRBJ2-7
SASGPRLSYEQY
>NA|TRBV7-3|TRBJ2-3
ASSYSGRTDAQY
>many|TRBV4-2|TRBJ2-3
ASSRQVTDTQY
>many|TRBV30|TRBJ2-7
AWSGRYEQY
>NA|TRBV24-1|TRBJ2-1
ATSDFTGKNEQF
>NA|TRBV2|TRBJ2-1
ASWDAGNEQF
>NA|TRBV19|TRBJ2-7
ASSNTKDSTYEQY
>NA|TRBV19|TRBJ2-3
ASSIAPGGTDTQY
>NA|TRBV24-1|TRBJ2-5
ATSDLIQGKETQY